Following are 32 T cell receptor beta chains from one sample sequenced in a study of cytomegalovirus exposure and HLA in healthy donors. The repertoire was sequenced with immunoSEQ multiplex PCR; TCRdb's copy has only in-frame clones and lacks some. The data show fewer than 200,000 clones, with around 88% seen just once and approximately 2.4% held by the top ten. Sequenced material: PBMCs. The receptor set was obtained from a woman younger than 30 in good health and CMV-seronegative.

The rearrangement links TRBV15 to TRBJ2-7; TRBD1 is a possible D gene (5 bases). Germline CDR1 and CDR2: LNHNV and YYDKDF (reference sequence). The CDR3 length is 14 residues. Trimming shortened V by 1 base and J by 3 bases, and 10 bases separated the two germline ends. This CDR3 reads CATSRAQEHYEQYF. The CDR3 nucleotides are TGTGCCACCAGCAGAGCACAGGAGCACTACGAGCAGTACTTC.

This chain connects TRBV19 to TRBJ2-5, with a tentative D call TRBD2 (5 bases). The CDR3 consists of 14 residues. Germline loops: CDR1 LNHDA, CDR2 SQIVND (reference sequence). The V end was cut by 5 bases, the J end by 5 bases, with 15 bases between. The CDR3 DNA reads TGTGCCAGTAGTCCCCGCGAGGGTCGGGAGACCCAGTACTTC. Its translation: CASSPREGRETQYF.

The chain links TRBV6-6 to TRBJ2-7; unclear D gene. The CDR3 has 12 residues. Germline V gene sequence: CDR1 MNHNY, CDR2 SVGAGI (reference sequence). Trimming took 8 bases from V and 3 from J, leaving 11 bases between them. CDR3 coding DNA: TGTGCCAGCGGGCACGGAAACTACGAGCAGTACTTC. It translates to CASGHGNYEQYF.

The chain combines TRBV27 with TRBJ1-1; D gene ambiguous. Germline CDR1 MNHEY, CDR2 SMNVEV (reference sequence). V lost 6 bases, J lost 1 base, and 9 bases lay in between. The CDR3 contains 13 residues. CDR3 sequence: CASRQRQNTEAFF. In nucleotides, the CDR3 is TGTGCCAGCAGACAGAGACAGAACACTGAAGCTTTCTTT.

This chain links TRBV29-1 with TRBJ2-1; 7 bases line up with TRBD2. CDR3 size: 14 residues. The J segment lost 4 bases and the V segment lost 7 bases, leaving 10 bases of the junction unmatched. Germline CDR1 is SQVTM and CDR2 is ANQGSEA. In DNA, the CDR3 is TGCAGCGCGCGCCGGGGGGATCATTACAATGAGCAGTTCTTC. Amino acids: CSARRGDHYNEQFF.

This clone was seen only a few times. The sample carries other DNA sequences with the same CDR3. This sequence joins TRBV9 and TRBJ2-1; 9 bases fit TRBD2. This CDR3 spans 15 amino acids. The germline CDR1 and CDR2 sequences are SGDLS and YYNGEE. Trimming took 0 bases from V and 3 from J; bases not matched to a gene: 1. The CDR3 loop is CASSVASGIYNEQFF. The DNA of the CDR3 is TGTGCCAGCAGCGTAGCTAGCGGGATCTACAATGAGCAGTTCTTC.

The rearrangement uses TRBV5-1 and TRBJ2-7, with 7 bases fitting TRBD1. The V and J ends lost 4 bases and 2 bases, in that order; junction bases with no gene match: 12. Looked up from germline, CDR1 is SGHRS and CDR2 is YFSETQ. This CDR3 is 16 amino acids long. CDR3 sequence: CASSRSPGTVTYEQYF. The DNA of the CDR3 is TGCGCCAGCAGCCGCTCCCCCGGGACAGTTACCTACGAGCAGTACTTC. The entire variable domain, with the rest obtained from reference TRBV5-1 and TRBJ2-7, is as follows: KAGVTQTPRYLIKTRGQQVTLSCSPISGHRSVSWYQQTPGQGLQFLFEYFSETQRNKGNFPGRFSGRQFSNSRSEMNVSTLELGDSALYLCASSRSPGTVTYEQYFGPGTRLTVT.

The chain joins TRBV7-9 to TRBJ1-1; possible D gene TRBD1, 5 bases. Trimming removed 1 base at V and 1 base at J, with 7 bases between. The CDR3 is 14 residues long. Germline CDR1 is SEHNR and CDR2 is FQNEAQ (reference sequence). The CDR3 DNA reads as TGTGCCAGCAGCTTAGGGACATGGAACACTGAAGCTTTCTTT. It yields the protein CASSLGTWNTEAFF.

This chain connects TRBV5-6 to TRBJ2-3; 8 bases match TRBD2. CDR3 length: 15 residues. The junction had 2 bases not matched to a gene; V was cut back by 1 base and J by 1 base. Germline-derived CDR1 and CDR2 are SGHDT and YYEEEE. Written as DNA, the CDR3 is TGTGCCAGCAGCTTGAAGCGGGGGCGCACAGATACGCAGTATTTT. This encodes CASSLKRGRTDTQYF. Variable domain in full (rest from reference TRBV5-6 and TRBJ2-3): DAGVTQSPTHLIKTRGQQVTLRCSPKSGHDTVSWYQQALGQGPQFIFQYYEEEERQRGNFPDRFSGHQFPNYSSELNVNALLLGDSALYLCASSLKRGRTDTQYFGPGTRLTVL.

The DNA of the CDR3 is TGTGCCAGTAGTATCAGGTATAGCAATCAGCCCCAGCATTTT. This encodes CASSIRYSNQPQHF. The chain recombines TRBV19 with TRBJ1-5; D not resolved. Trimming removed 3 bases from V and 0 bases from J, with 6 bases in between. The CDR3 contains 14 residues. Looked up from germline, CDR1 is LNHDA and CDR2 is SQIVND (reference sequence).

The rearrangement links TRBV19 to TRBJ2-7; TRBD1 matches 10 bases. This CDR3 region has 14 residues. V was pared by 5 bases and J by 5 bases, with 6 bases of the junction left unmatched. The V gene's germline CDR1 is LNHDA and CDR2 SQIVND (reference sequence). As DNA, the CDR3 is TGTGCCAGTAGTCCGGGACAGGGGCGCCACGAGCAGTACTTC. It encodes CASSPGQGRHEQYF.

This chain joins TRBV5-6 and TRBJ2-3; the D is unclear. Trimming removed 4 bases from V and 4 bases from J, with 7 bases in between. The CDR3 covers 12 residues. Germline V gene sequence: CDR1 SGHDT, CDR2 YYEEEE. CDR3 sequence: CASSLGADTQYF. CDR3 DNA: TGTGCCAGCAGCCTCGGAGCAGATACGCAGTATTTT.

The chain combines TRBV7-9 with TRBJ1-1; D is undetermined. Trimming stripped 7 bases from V and 0 bases from J, with 12 bases between. This CDR3 is built from 14 residues. Germline V gives CDR1 SEHNR, CDR2 FQNEAQ (reference sequence). CDR3 in DNA: TGTGCCAGCACCACTACCAGCCTGAACACTGAAGCTTTCTTT. This translates into CASTTTSLNTEAFF.

In its sample, this clone was seen once. The chain has TRBV10-3 and TRBJ1-2; 12 bases map to TRBD1. V lost 3 bases and J lost 6; bases outside the gene matches: 5. Germline V CDR1 and CDR2: ENHRY, SYGVKD. This CDR3 has 15 amino acids. The CDR3 is CAISEGTGGSDGYTF. The CDR3 DNA follows: TGTGCCATCAGTGAAGGGACAGGGGGCTCCGATGGCTACACCTTC.

J is TRBJ1-1 and V is TRBV6-1; 8 bases align to TRBD1. Germline CDR1 and CDR2: MNHNS and SASEGT. This CDR3 has 13 residues. V lost 6 bases and J lost 4; bases outside the gene matches: 4. CDR3 sequence reads: CASSETGATEAFF. DNA for the CDR3: TGTGCCAGCAGCGAGACAGGGGCCACTGAAGCTTTCTTT.

The chain couples TRBV5-1 to TRBJ2-7, with TRBD1 matching 10 bases. This CDR3 has 16 amino acids. Germline V gene data show CDR1 as SGHRS and CDR2 as YFSETQ. V lost 1 base to trimming and J lost 12 bases; unmatched junction nucleotides: 16. This chain's CDR3 is CASSLSIGQGGSGRYF. CDR3 coding DNA: TGCGCCAGCAGCTTGTCAATAGGACAGGGGGGGAGTGGTCGGTACTTC. The variable domain in full, completed from reference TRBV5-1 and TRBJ2-7, reads KAGVTQTPRYLIKTRGQQVTLSCSPISGHRSVSWYQQTPGQGLQFLFEYFSETQRNKGNFPGRFSGRQFSNSRSEMNVSTLELGDSALYLCASSLSIGQGGSGRYFGPGTRLTVT.

The chain is built from TRBV25-1 and TRBJ1-1; tentative D call: TRBD1 (6 bases). Germline CDR1 and CDR2: MGHDK and SYGVNS. Trimming removed 0 bases at V and 5 bases at J, with 10 bases between. The CDR3 extends over 14 amino acids. CDR3 loop: CASSEYGGRTEAFF. The DNA of the CDR3 is TGTGCCAGCAGTGAATACGGGGGGCGGACTGAAGCTTTCTTT. The full variable domain, rest sourced from reference TRBV25-1 and TRBJ1-1, is EADIYQTPRYLVIGTGKKITLECSQTMGHDKMYWYQQDPGMELHLIHYSYGVNSTEKGDLSSESTVSRIRTEHFPLTLESARPSHTSQYLCASSEYGGRTEAFFGQGTRLTVV.

The chain is built from TRBV18 and TRBJ1-6, with a weak D call TRBD1 (5 bases). This CDR3 has 16 residues. V was shortened by 2 bases and J by 6 bases, with 14 bases between the two germline ends. Per germline, CDR1 KGHSH and CDR2 LQKENI. The CDR3 region is CASSPLWQGFNSPLHF. The CDR3 bases are TGTGCCAGCTCACCATTGTGGCAGGGATTTAATTCACCCCTCCACTTT.

The chain has TRBV18 and TRBJ1-1, with D possibly being TRBD1 (6 bases). Germline values: CDR1 KGHSH, CDR2 LQKENI. This CDR3 has 14 amino acids. Trimming cost V 2 bases and J 7 bases, with 14 bases left between them. CDR3 nucleotide sequence: TGTGCCAGCTCACCAAGCAGGGGATTCAATGAAGCTTTCTTT. Translated: CASSPSRGFNEAFF. The full variable domain, rest sourced from reference TRBV18 and TRBJ1-1, is NAGVMQNPRHLVRRRGQEARLRCSPMKGHSHVYWYRQLPEEGLKFMVYLQKENIIDESGMPKERFSAEFPKEGPSILRIQQVVRGDSAAYFCASSPSRGFNEAFFGQGTRLTVV.

The chain recombines TRBV4-3 with TRBJ2-3; 10 bases map to TRBD2. Germline loops: CDR1 LGHNA, CDR2 YSLEER. With V trimmed by 4 bases and J by 4 bases, 11 bases remained unmatched. CDR3 length: 17 amino acids. CDR3 sequence: CASSLSIAGGVSDTQYF. The CDR3, as DNA: TGCGCCAGCAGCCTCAGCATAGCGGGAGGAGTATCAGATACGCAGTATTTT.

The chain uses TRBV5-1 and TRBJ1-1, with TRBD1 as a possible D gene (6 bases). This CDR3 has 14 residues. CDR1 is SGHRS and CDR2 is YFSETQ in the germline V gene. V lost 1 base and J 7 bases, leaving 14 bases between the germline ends. CDR3 sequence reads: CASSLRGGQDEAFF. As DNA, the CDR3 is TGCGCCAGCAGCTTGCGCGGGGGGCAGGATGAAGCTTTCTTT.

The V gene is TRBV10-3, the J gene TRBJ1-5; TRBD1 matches 7 bases. CDR3 size: 15 residues. The trim removed 11 bases at V and 3 bases at J, leaving 13 bases unmatched. Germline loops: CDR1 ENHRY, CDR2 SYGVKD. The CDR3 spells CAVPFPTGSNQPQHF. The CDR3 nucleotides read TGTGCCGTCCCATTCCCGACAGGGTCCAATCAGCCCCAGCATTTT.

The chain recombines TRBV2 with TRBJ2-1, with D tentatively TRBD1 (6 bases). From germline, CDR1 is SNHLY and CDR2 FYNNEI. Trimming took 4 bases from V and 0 from J, leaving 22 bases between them. The CDR3 has 19 residues. The CDR3 DNA reads TGTGCCAGCAGTGTGGGGGCAGGCACCAGCTTCTTCTCCTACAATGAGCAGTTCTTC. It specifies CASSVGAGTSFFSYNEQFF.

This clone was counted once. The chain joins TRBV18 to TRBJ1-2; a possible D gene is TRBD1 (6 bases). Germline V lookup: CDR1 KGHSH, CDR2 LQKENI. The CDR3 length is 14 residues. With 3 bases removed from V and 5 bases from J, the gap between germline ends came to 13 bases. For the CDR3, the DNA is TGTGCCAGCTCACCTCTTGACAGGCTTTATGGCTACACCTTC. The encoded protein is CASSPLDRLYGYTF. The full variable domain, rest sourced from reference TRBV18 and TRBJ1-2, is NAGVMQNPRHLVRRRGQEARLRCSPMKGHSHVYWYRQLPEEGLKFMVYLQKENIIDESGMPKERFSAEFPKEGPSILRIQQVVRGDSAAYFCASSPLDRLYGYTFGSGTRLTVV.

This clone has a single count. The V and J genes are TRBV6-4 and TRBJ2-1; D may be TRBD2 (7 bases). The germline gives CDR1 MRHNA, CDR2 SNTAGT. The CDR3 contains 15 residues. Trimming left V 5 bases short and J 3 bases short, with 14 bases between. The CDR3 reads CASSRGAGHYNEQFF. For the CDR3, the DNA is TGTGCCAGCAGTCGGGGGGCGGGCCACTACAATGAGCAGTTCTTC.

The genes are TRBV4-2 and TRBJ2-7; 10 bases match TRBD2. J lost 3 bases, V lost 4 bases, and 6 bases had no gene match. The CDR3 consists of 15 residues. CDR1 is LGHNA and CDR2 is YNFKEQ in the germline V gene. Here the CDR3 reads CASSPGQRGGYEQYF. The CDR3 DNA follows: TGTGCCAGCAGCCCGGGGCAGCGGGGGGGCTACGAGCAGTACTTC.

The chain carries TRBV6-6 and TRBJ1-5; tentatively, D is TRBD1 (6 bases). From germline, CDR1 is MNHNY and CDR2 SVGAGI (reference sequence). Trimming stripped 4 bases from V and 5 bases from J, with 12 bases between. The CDR3 sequence is 14 residues long. The CDR3 reads CASSFTAGDQPQHF. The DNA of the CDR3 is TGTGCCAGCAGTTTTACGGCAGGGGATCAGCCCCAGCATTTT.

This chain uses TRBV2 with TRBJ2-1; TRBD2 is a possible D gene (6 bases). The V end lost 9 bases, the J end lost 1 base, and 19 bases lay between the germline ends. CDR1 SNHLY and CDR2 FYNNEI come from the germline V gene. The CDR3 has 16 residues. CDR3 in DNA: TGTGCCAGGAACCAGGAACCGGGGGTTTCCTACAATGAGCAGTTCTTC. This encodes CARNQEPGVSYNEQFF.

CDR3 nucleotide sequence: TGCGCCAGCAGCCCAAGCCTAGACGACAGGGGGCGGAATGAGCAGTTCTTC. Amino acid sequence: CASSPSLDDRGRNEQFF. This chain links TRBV23-1 with TRBJ2-1; 10 bases agree with TRBD1. TRBV23-1 is marked as an open reading frame, function uncertain. Trimming took 6 bases from V and 7 from J; bases not matched to a gene: 15. The CDR3 spans 17 residues.

This chain connects TRBV6-1 to TRBJ2-7; 8 nucleotides match TRBD2. This CDR3 spans 18 amino acids. From germline, CDR1 is MNHNS and CDR2 SASEGT. Trimming removed 3 bases from V and 0 bases from J; junction bases left unmatched: 13. DNA of the CDR3: TGTGCCAGCAGTGATCACGTCCGGGGGGGGCAGAGCTCCTACGAGCAGTACTTC. Its translation: CASSDHVRGGQSSYEQYF.

This rearrangement joins TRBV5-6 to TRBJ1-1; unclear D gene. This CDR3 comprises 12 residues. In germline, CDR1 is SGHDT, CDR2 YYEEEE. V was cut by 7 bases and J by 8 bases, with 15 bases left in between. In nucleotides, the CDR3 is TGTGCCAGCTCCCCCCGTAGTGTGGAAGCTTTCTTT. It specifies CASSPRSVEAFF.

V is TRBV7-9 and J is TRBJ2-1; 12 bases line up with TRBD2. Unmatched junction bases numbered 5, after V lost 4 bases and J lost 4 bases. The CDR3 is 16 residues long. The germline gives CDR1 SEHNR, CDR2 FQNEAQ (reference sequence). The CDR3 DNA is TGTGCCAGCAGCTCCAGACTAGCGGGAGAATACAATGAGCAGTTCTTC. Its translation: CASSSRLAGEYNEQFF.